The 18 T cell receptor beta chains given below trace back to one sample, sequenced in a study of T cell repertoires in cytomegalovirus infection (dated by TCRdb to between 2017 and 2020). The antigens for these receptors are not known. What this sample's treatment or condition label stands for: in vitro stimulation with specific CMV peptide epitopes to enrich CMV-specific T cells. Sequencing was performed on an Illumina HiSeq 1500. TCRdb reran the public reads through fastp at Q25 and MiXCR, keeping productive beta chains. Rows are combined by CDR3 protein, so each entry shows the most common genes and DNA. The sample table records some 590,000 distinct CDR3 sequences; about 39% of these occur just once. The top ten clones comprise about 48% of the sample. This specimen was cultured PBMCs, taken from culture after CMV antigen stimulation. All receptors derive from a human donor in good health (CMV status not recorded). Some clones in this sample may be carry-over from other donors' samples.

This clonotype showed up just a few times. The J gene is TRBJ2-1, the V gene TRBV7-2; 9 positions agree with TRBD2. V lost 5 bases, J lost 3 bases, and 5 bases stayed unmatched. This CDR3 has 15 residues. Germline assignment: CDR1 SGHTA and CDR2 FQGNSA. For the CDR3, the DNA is TGTGCCAGCAGCCAGGGACTAGCAGTCTACAATGAGCAGTTCTTC. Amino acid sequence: CASSQGLAVYNEQFF.

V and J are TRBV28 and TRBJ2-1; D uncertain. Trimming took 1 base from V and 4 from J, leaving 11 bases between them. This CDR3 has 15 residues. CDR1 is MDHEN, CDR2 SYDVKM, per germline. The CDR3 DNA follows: TGTGCCAGCAGTTTATTTCCCAGAAAGTACAATGAGCAGTTCTTC. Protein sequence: CASSLFPRKYNEQFF.

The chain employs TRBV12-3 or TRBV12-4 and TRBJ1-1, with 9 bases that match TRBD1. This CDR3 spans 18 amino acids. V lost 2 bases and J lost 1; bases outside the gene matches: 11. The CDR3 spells CASSLIRDRVRPNTEAFF. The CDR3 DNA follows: TGTGCCAGCAGTTTAATACGGGACAGGGTTCGTCCGAACACTGAAGCTTTCTTT.

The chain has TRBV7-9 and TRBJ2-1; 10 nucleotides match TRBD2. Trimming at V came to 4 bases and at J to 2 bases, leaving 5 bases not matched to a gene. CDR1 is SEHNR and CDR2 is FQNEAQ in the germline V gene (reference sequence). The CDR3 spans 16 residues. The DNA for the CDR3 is TGTGCCAGCAGCTCCGAAAGCGGGGGGGCCTACAATGAGCAGTTCTTC. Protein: CASSSESGGAYNEQFF.

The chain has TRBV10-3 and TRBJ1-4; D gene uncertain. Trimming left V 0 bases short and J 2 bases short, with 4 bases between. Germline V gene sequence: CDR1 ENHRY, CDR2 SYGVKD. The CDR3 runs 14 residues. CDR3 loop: CAISESWTNEKLFF. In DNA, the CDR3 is TGTGCCATCAGTGAGTCATGGACTAATGAAAAACTGTTTTTT.

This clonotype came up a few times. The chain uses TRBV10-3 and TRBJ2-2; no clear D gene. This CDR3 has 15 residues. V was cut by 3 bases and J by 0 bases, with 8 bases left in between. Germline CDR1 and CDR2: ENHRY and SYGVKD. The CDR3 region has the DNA TGTGCCATCAGTGAACAGCTCGCGAACACCGGGGAGCTGTTTTTT. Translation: CAISEQLANTGELFF.

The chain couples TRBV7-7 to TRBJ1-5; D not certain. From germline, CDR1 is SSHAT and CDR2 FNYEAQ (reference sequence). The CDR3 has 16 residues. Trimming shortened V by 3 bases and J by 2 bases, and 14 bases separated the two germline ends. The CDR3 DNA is TGTGCCAGCAGCTTGGCGATCCGAAATGGCAATCAGCCCCAGCATTTT. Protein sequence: CASSLAIRNGNQPQHF.

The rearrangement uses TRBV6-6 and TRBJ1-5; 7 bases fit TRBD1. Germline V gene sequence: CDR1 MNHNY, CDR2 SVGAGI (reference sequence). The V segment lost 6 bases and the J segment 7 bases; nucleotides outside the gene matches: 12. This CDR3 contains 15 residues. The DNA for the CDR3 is TGTGCCAGCAGACCGATTGACAGGGCCGGCCAGCCCCAGCATTTT. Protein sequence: CASRPIDRAGQPQHF.

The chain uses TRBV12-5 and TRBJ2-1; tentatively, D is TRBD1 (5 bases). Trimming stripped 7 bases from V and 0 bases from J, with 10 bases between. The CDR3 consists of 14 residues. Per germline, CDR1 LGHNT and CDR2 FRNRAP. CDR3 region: CASDGHGSYNEQFF. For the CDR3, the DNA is TGTGCTAGTGACGGACATGGCTCCTACAATGAGCAGTTCTTC.

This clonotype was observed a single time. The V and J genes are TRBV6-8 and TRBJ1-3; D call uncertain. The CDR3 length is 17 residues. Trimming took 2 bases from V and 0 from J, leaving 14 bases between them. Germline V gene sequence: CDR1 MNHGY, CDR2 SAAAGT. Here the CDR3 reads CASSYKRTASSGNTIYF. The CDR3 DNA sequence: TGTGCCAGCAGTTACAAAAGGACGGCCAGCTCTGGAAACACCATATATTTT.

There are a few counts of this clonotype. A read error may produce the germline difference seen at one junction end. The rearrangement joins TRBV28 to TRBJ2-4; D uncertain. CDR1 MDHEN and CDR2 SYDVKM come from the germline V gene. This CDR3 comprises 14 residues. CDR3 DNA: TGTGCCAGCAGGGAATTGGCGGCCAAAACCATTCAGTACTTC. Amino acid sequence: CASRELAAKTIQYF.

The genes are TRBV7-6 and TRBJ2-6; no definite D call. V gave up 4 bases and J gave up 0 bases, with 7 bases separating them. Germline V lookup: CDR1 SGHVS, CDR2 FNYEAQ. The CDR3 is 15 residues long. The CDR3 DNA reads TGTGCCAGCAGCTGGGTAGTCTCTGGGGCCAACGTCCTGACTTTC. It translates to CASSWVVSGANVLTF.

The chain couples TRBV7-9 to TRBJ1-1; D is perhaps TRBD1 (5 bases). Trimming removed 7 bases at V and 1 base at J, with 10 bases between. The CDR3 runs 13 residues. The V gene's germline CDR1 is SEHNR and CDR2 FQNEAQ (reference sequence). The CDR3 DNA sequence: TGTGCCAGCAACGGGGGTACGAACACTGAAGCTTTCTTT. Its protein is CASNGGTNTEAFF.

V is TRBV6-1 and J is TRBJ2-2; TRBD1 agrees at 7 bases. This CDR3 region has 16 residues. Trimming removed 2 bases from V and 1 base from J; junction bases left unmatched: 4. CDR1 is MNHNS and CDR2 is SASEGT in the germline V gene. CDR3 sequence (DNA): TGTGCCAGCAGTGAATGGGGGACAGTGAACACCGGGGAGCTGTTTTTT. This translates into CASSEWGTVNTGELFF.

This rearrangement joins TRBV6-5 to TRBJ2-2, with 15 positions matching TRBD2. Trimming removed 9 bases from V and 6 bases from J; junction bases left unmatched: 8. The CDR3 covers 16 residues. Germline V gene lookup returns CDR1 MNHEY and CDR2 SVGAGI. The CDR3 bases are TGTGCCAGATGGACTAGCGGGGGGGCAGGATCCGGGGAGCTGTTTTTT. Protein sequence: CARWTSGGAGSGELFF.

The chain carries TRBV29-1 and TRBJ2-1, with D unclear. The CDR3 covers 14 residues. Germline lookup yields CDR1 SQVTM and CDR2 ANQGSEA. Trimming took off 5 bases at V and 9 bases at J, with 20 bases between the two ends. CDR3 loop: CSVFGSPQYGEQFF. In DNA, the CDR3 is TGCAGCGTTTTTGGCTCTCCCCAGTATGGTGAGCAGTTCTTC.

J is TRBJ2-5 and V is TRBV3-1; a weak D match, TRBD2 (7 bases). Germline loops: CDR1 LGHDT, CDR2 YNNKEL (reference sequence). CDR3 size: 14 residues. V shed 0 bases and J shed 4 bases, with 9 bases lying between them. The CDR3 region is CASSQDRGAETQYF. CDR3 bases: TGTGCCAGCAGCCAAGATCGGGGGGCAGAGACCCAGTACTTC.

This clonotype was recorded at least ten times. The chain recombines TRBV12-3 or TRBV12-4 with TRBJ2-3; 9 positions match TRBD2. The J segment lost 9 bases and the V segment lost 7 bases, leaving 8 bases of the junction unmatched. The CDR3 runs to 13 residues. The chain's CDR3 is CASNLAGSGTQYF. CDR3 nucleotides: TGTGCCAGCAACCTAGCGGGGTCCGGGACGCAGTATTTT.